One and the same sample provided the 13 T cell receptor beta chains below, sequenced in a study of blood T cells in healthy people across ages. A second PCR of about 6 to 12 cycles used a sample-barcoded 5' primer and a J-beta primer mix. Each CDR3 protein is one row after TCRdb ran MiXCR on the 5' RACE reads. The data contain roughly 900,000 distinct CDR3 sequences, about 28% of them singletons. The source material was blood. These receptors originate from a woman older than 75 in good health.

This clonotype was seen ten or more times. V is TRBV7-9 and J is TRBJ1-1; D ambiguous. The CDR3 runs 13 residues. CDR1 and CDR2 from the germline V gene are SEHNR and FQNEAQ (reference sequence). V lost 4 bases and J 1 base, leaving 7 bases between the germline ends. This CDR3 is CASSSIENTEAFF. CDR3 DNA sequence: TGTGCCAGCAGCTCCATAGAGAACACTGAAGCTTTCTTT.

Many counts were recorded for this clonotype. V gene TRBV6-1 combines with J gene TRBJ2-5; D is uncertain. The CDR3 length is 16 residues. The V and J ends lost 8 bases and 2 bases respectively, with 21 bases between them. The germline V gene encodes CDR1 MNHNS and CDR2 SASEGT. The CDR3 region has the DNA TGTGCCAGCCTCGGGCTTACACCCCCAATACAAGAGACCCAGTACTTC. Its translation is CASLGLTPPIQETQYF.

This clonotype turned up a few times. The chain recombines TRBV7-9 with TRBJ1-1, with a possible D match to TRBD1 (6 bases). This CDR3 spans 16 amino acids. Germline CDR1 SEHNR, CDR2 FQNEAQ (reference sequence). V was pared by 3 bases and J by 2 bases, with 16 bases between. CDR3 DNA sequence: TGTGCCAGCAGCTTTAGTCAGAGGGGGGTTAACACTGAAGCTTTCTTT. Amino acid sequence: CASSFSQRGVNTEAFF.

The chain recombines TRBV20-1 with TRBJ1-2, with 10 bases identical to TRBD1. The CDR3 runs to 17 residues. J gave up 1 base and V 6 bases, and 14 bases lay outside the gene matches. Per germline, CDR1 DFQATT and CDR2 SNEGSKA (reference sequence). This CDR3 reads CSANPPQTGGLNYGYTF. Here the CDR3 DNA reads TGCAGTGCCAATCCACCACAGACAGGGGGCCTTAACTATGGCTACACCTTC.

V and J are TRBV24-1 and TRBJ1-1, with a weak D call TRBD1 (5 bases). Trimming removed 2 bases at V and 1 base at J, with 10 bases between. Per the germline V gene, CDR1 is KGHDR and CDR2 is SFDVKD. CDR3 length: 15 amino acids. The CDR3 spells CATSDSRQRNTEAFF. The CDR3 region has the DNA TGTGCCACCAGTGATTCCCGACAGAGGAACACTGAAGCTTTCTTT.

A remark on this clonotype: A single base separates this from a much larger clone, so it may be a read error. The V gene is TRBV5-6, the J gene TRBJ2-3; 10 nucleotides agree with TRBD1. The CDR3 loop spans 16 amino acids. Germline V lookup: CDR1 SGHDT, CDR2 YYEEEE. The chain's CDR3 is CANSQGTGVQTDTQYF. Written as DNA, the CDR3 is TGTGCCAACAGCCAGGGGACAGGGGTTCAAACAGATACGCAGTATTTT.

This clonotype occurred many times. The junction departs from the called germline gene at one end, perhaps through a read error. The chain employs TRBV5-1 and TRBJ2-5; perhaps TRBD1 as D (5 bases). Germline V lookup: CDR1 SGHRS, CDR2 YFSETQ. The CDR3 loop spans 14 amino acids. The CDR3 nucleotides are TGCGCCAGCAACAAGGACACCAACGAAGAGGCCCAGTACTTC. This encodes CASNKDTNEEAQYF.

At least ten counts were recorded for this clonotype. CDR3 DNA sequence: TGTGCCAGCCCCGAAGGGCGGTGGGGCTACACCTTC. It translates to CASPEGRWGYTF. The chain carries TRBV2 and TRBJ1-2; unclear D gene. V was shortened by 8 bases and J by 8 bases, with 15 bases between the two germline ends. Germline assignment: CDR1 SNHLY and CDR2 FYNNEI. The CDR3 is 12 residues long.

This clonotype was found many times. In DNA, the CDR3 is TGTGCCACCAGTGACAGTACTAGCACAGATACGCAGTATTTT. Protein: CATSDSTSTDTQYF. J is TRBJ2-3 and V is TRBV24-1; D ambiguous. CDR3 length: 14 amino acids. The V and J ends lost 4 bases and 0 bases respectively, with 7 bases between them. Germline V gene sequence: CDR1 KGHDR, CDR2 SFDVKD.

Only a few counts were recorded for this clonotype. The rearrangement uses TRBV18 and TRBJ1-1; 9 nucleotides line up with TRBD1. The V segment lost 3 bases and the J segment 3 bases; nucleotides outside the gene matches: 5. The CDR3 loop spans 15 amino acids. In germline, CDR1 is KGHSH, CDR2 LQKENI. CDR3 sequence reads: CASSPLGQGYTEAFF. The CDR3 coding sequence is TGTGCCAGCTCACCGCTAGGACAGGGGTACACTGAAGCTTTCTTT. Filled out from reference TRBV18 and TRBJ1-1, the complete variable domain reads NAGVMQNPRHLVRRRGQEARLRCSPMKGHSHVYWYRQLPEEGLKFMVYLQKENIIDESGMPKERFSAEFPKEGPSILRIQQVVRGDSAAYFCASSPLGQGYTEAFFGQGTRLTVV.

The chain joins TRBV7-2 to TRBJ1-5; weak D call: TRBD1 (5 bases). The CDR3 consists of 17 residues. Germline CDR1 SGHTA, CDR2 FQGNSA. V shed 4 bases and J shed 0 bases, with 16 bases lying between them. CDR3 residues: CASSSFGGPYSNQPQHF. The CDR3 DNA is TGTGCCAGCAGCTCATTCGGGGGACCCTATAGCAATCAGCCCCAGCATTTT.

This clonotype appeared a few times. The gene calls are TRBV12-3 or TRBV12-4 and TRBJ1-1; D gene uncertain. This CDR3 has 13 residues. The ends were cut back, 3 bases at V and 2 bases at J, with 7 bases in the middle. This chain's CDR3 is CASSFIENTEAFF. The DNA of the CDR3 is TGTGCCAGCAGTTTTATCGAAAACACTGAAGCTTTCTTT.

This clonotype was seen more than once but under ten times. V gene TRBV9 combines with J gene TRBJ1-2; the D is unclear. Trimming removed 3 bases at V and 0 bases at J, with 9 bases between. The CDR3 loop spans 14 amino acids. From germline, CDR1 is SGDLS and CDR2 YYNGEE. The CDR3 loop reads CASSEGGSNYGYTF. The CDR3 region has the DNA TGTGCCAGCAGCGAAGGCGGATCTAACTATGGCTACACCTTC. Drawing the rest from reference TRBV9 and TRBJ1-2, the complete variable domain is DSGVTQTPKHLITATGQRVTLRCSPRSGDLSVYWYQQSLDQGLQFLIQYYNGEERAKGNILERFSAQQFPDLHSELNLSSLELGDSALYFCASSEGGSNYGYTFGSGTRLTVV.